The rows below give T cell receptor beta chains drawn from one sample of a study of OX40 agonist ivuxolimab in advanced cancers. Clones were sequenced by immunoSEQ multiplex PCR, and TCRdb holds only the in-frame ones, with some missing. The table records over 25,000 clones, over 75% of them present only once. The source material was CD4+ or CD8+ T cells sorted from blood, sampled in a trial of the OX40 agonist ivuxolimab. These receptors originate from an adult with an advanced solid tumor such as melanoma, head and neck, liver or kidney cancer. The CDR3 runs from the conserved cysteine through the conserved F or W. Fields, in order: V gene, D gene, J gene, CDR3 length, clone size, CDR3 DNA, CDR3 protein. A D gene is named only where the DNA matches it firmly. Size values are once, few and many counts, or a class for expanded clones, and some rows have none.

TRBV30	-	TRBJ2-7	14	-	TGTGCCTGGAGTTCGAGCGGGTCCCCCTACGAGCAGTACTTC	CAWSSSGSPYEQYF
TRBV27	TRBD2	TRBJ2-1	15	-	TGTGCCAGCAGCCCACTAGCGGGAGGTTTCGGTGAGCAGTTCTTC	CASSPLAGGFGEQFF
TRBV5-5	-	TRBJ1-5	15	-	TGTGCCAGCAGCTTGGGCCAGGGACGCAATCAGCCCCAGCATTTT	CASSLGQGRNQPQHF
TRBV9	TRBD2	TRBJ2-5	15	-	TGTGCCAGCAGCGACCGAGCGGGAGGGTGGGAGACCCAGTACTTC	CASSDRAGGWETQYF
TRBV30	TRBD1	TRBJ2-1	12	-	TGTGCCTGGAGACAGGGGGCGGATGAGCAGTTCTTC	CAWRQGADEQFF
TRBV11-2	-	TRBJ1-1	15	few	TGTGCCAGCAGCGCCGAAGCGGGGCCGGACACTGAAGCTTTCTTT	CASSAEAGPDTEAFF
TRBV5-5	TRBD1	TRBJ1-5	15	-	TGTGCCAGCAGCTCGGGACAGGGTCGGGTTCAGCCCCAGCATTTT	CASSSGQGRVQPQHF
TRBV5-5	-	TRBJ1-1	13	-	TGTGCCAGCAGCATTGTCTTGAACACTGAAGCTTTCTTT	CASSIVLNTEAFF
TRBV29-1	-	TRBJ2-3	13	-	TGCAGCGTTCTAGGGGGGGGAACAGATACGCAGTATTTT	CSVLGGGTDTQYF
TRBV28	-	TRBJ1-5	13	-	TGTGCCACCACGGACGGTTTCAATCAGCCCCAGCATTTT	CATTDGFNQPQHF
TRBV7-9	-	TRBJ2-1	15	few	TGTGCCAGCAGCCTCGCAGGAACTAGTTACAATGAGCAGTTCTTC	CASSLAGTSYNEQFF
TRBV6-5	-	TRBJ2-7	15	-	TGTGCCAGCAGTTATGCCGGGGAACACTCCTACGAGCAGTACTTC	CASSYAGEHSYEQYF
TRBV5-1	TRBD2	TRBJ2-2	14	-	TGCGCCAGCAGCTTGGCCGGGAGGACCGGGGAGCTGTTTTTT	CASSLAGRTGELFF
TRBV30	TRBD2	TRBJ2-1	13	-	TGTGCCTGGAGGGGACTAGCAGGCAATGAGCAGTTCTTC	CAWRGLAGNEQFF
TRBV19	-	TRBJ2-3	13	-	TGTGCTTCAAGTAAAGCCCGCACAGATACGCAGTATTTT	CASSKARTDTQYF
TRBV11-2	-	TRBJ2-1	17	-	TGTGCCAGCAGCTTGACGGGACGCCTAAGCTCCTACAATGAGCAGTTCTTC	CASSLTGRLSSYNEQFF
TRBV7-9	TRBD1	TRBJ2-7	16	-	TGTGCCAGCAGCCCAGTTACGACAGGGTTAGGCTACGAGCAGTACTTC	CASSPVTTGLGYEQYF